These 9 T cell receptor beta chains originate from one sample sequenced in a study of shared clonotypes between healthy human individuals. TCRdb's table, derived via immunoSEQ multiplex PCR, lists solely in-frame clones and lacks some. This sample has approximately 2,300,000 clones, with approximately 90% found just once. Material for sequencing was naive CD4+ T cells from PBMCs. Subset reported: CD45RA+ positively selected. Receptors originate from a man aged 18 to 29 in good health. Some clones in this sample may be carry-over from other donors' samples.

The chain employs TRBV6-5 and TRBJ1-4; 10 bases match TRBD1. Germline CDR1 MNHEY, CDR2 SVGAGI. The CDR3 is made up of 15 amino acids. V was pared by 5 bases and J by 10 bases, with 10 bases of the junction left unmatched. CDR3 region: CASSGNDRGRGKLFF. The CDR3, as DNA: TGTGCCAGCAGTGGGAATGACAGGGGGCGGGGAAAACTGTTTTTT.

The chain couples TRBV7-2 to TRBJ2-1; 10 bases align to TRBD2. In germline, CDR1 is SGHTA, CDR2 FQGNSA. This CDR3 has 15 amino acids. V lost 2 bases, J lost 6 bases, and 4 bases stayed unmatched. The CDR3 DNA reads as TGTGCCAGCAGCTTATTAAAGCGGGAGGGCAATGAGCAGTTCTTC. It encodes CASSLLKREGNEQFF. The whole variable domain, remainder taken from reference TRBV7-2 and TRBJ2-1, is GAGVSQSPSNKVTEKGKDVELRCDPISGHTALYWYRQSLGQGLEFLIYFQGNSAPDKSGLPSDRFSAERTGGSVSTLTIQRTQQEDSAVYLCASSLLKREGNEQFFGPGTRLTVL.

V gene TRBV19 combines with J gene TRBJ1-3, with D tentatively TRBD1 (5 bases). Germline CDR1 and CDR2: LNHDA and SQIVND (reference sequence). CDR3 size: 17 residues. Trimming pared 7 bases from V and 8 bases from J, leaving 27 bases between. CDR3 bases: TGTGCCAGTACTTATATGGGGGGAGGGAATTCTTTTGACACCATATATTTT. This translates into CASTYMGGGNSFDTIYF. The whole variable domain, filled in from reference TRBV19 and TRBJ1-3, reads DGGITQSPKYLFRKEGQNVTLSCEQNLNHDAMYWYRQDPGQGLRLIYYSQIVNDFQKGDIAEGYSVSREKKESFPLTVTSAQKNPTAFYLCASTYMGGGNSFDTIYFGEGSWLTVV.

This chain links TRBV15 with TRBJ1-5; perhaps TRBD1 as D (5 bases). V shed 5 bases and J shed 9 bases, with 14 bases lying between them. The CDR3 covers 13 residues. Germline V gene sequence: CDR1 LNHNV, CDR2 YYDKDF (reference sequence). This CDR3 is CATSSNGAGPQHF. The CDR3 bases are TGTGCCACCAGCTCAAATGGGGCAGGGCCCCAGCATTTT.

V gene TRBV30 combines with J gene TRBJ2-7; no definite D call. The CDR3 has 12 residues. CDR1 and CDR2 from the germline V gene are GTSNPN and SVGIG (reference sequence). Between the trimmed V and J ends, which lost 5 bases and 5 bases, there was a span of 13 bases. CDR3: CAWVRPPNEQYF. In nucleotides, the CDR3 is TGTGCCTGGGTGAGGCCCCCCAACGAGCAGTACTTC.

The sample holds one count of this clone. The rearrangement uses TRBV7-3 and TRBJ1-2; TRBD1 is a possible D gene (5 bases). The CDR3 runs to 15 residues. V was pared by 2 bases and J by 3 bases, with 13 bases between. Germline V CDR1 and CDR2: SGHTA, FQGTGA. The CDR3 protein is CASSLRGGADYGYTF. Here the CDR3 DNA reads TGTGCCAGCAGCTTACGCGGAGGGGCGGACTATGGCTACACCTTC.

This clone was found a few times. Distinct nucleotide sequences in the sample also encode this CDR3. The J gene is TRBJ2-2, the V gene TRBV5-1; 9 bases map to TRBD1. V gave up 0 bases and J gave up 3 bases; unmatched junction bases: 0. This CDR3 has 15 residues. Germline V gene sequence: CDR1 SGHRS, CDR2 YFSETQ. This CDR3 is CASSLGDRDTGELFF. CDR3 in DNA: TGCGCCAGCAGCTTGGGGGACAGGGACACCGGGGAGCTGTTTTTT.

A remark on this clone: This same CDR3 is encoded by further DNA sequences in the sample. V usage is TRBV9 and J usage is TRBJ2-5; D is possibly TRBD2 (5 bases). The CDR3 covers 14 residues. Trimming removed 0 bases from V and 4 bases from J, with 10 bases in between. Looked up from germline, CDR1 is SGDLS and CDR2 is YYNGEE. The CDR3, as DNA: TGTGCCAGCAGCGTAGCAGGAGGTGGAGAGACCCAGTACTTC. Residues: CASSVAGGGETQYF.

A remark on this clone: The sample has other DNA sequences that encode this CDR3 too. V is TRBV28 and J is TRBJ1-2, with D unclear. V lost 3 bases and J 3 bases, leaving 5 bases between the germline ends. The CDR3 extends over 12 amino acids. Germline CDR1 MDHEN, CDR2 SYDVKM. CDR3 bases: TGTGCCAGCAGTTTTGCAGACTATGGCTACACCTTC. Amino acids: CASSFADYGYTF.